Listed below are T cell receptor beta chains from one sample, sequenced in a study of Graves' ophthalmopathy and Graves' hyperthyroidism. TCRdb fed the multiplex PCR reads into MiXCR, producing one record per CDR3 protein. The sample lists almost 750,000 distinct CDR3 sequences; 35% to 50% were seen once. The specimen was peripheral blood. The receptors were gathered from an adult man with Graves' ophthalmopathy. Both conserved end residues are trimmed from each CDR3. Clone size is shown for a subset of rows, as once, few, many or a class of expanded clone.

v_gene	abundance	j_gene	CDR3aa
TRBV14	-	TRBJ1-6	ASSRQTGGNSPLH
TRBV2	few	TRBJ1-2	ASSRDISNYGYT
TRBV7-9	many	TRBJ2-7	ASSLEVRSYEQY
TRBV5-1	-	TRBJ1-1	ASSFGTGIRSNTEAF
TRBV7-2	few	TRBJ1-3	ASSQARVGGVISDGNTIY
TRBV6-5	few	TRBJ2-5	ASSYRRTLTDQETQY
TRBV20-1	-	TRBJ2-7	SAAGTSPYEQY
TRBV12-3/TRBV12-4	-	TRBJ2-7	ASSLWRESGEQY
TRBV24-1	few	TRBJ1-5	ASNSGGAGNQPQH
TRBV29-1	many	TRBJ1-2	SVYSGGYT
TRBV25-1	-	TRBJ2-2	ASSPSGQGAPGELF
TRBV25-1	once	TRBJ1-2	ASSLSGTGDFLNGYT
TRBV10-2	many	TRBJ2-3	ASSGGTTGRVDTQY
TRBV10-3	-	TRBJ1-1	AISRRQGFGTEAF
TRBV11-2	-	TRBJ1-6	ASSPDMTSPLH
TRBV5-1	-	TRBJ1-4	ASSLDGTRLEKLF
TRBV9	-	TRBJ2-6	ASSVASRDRGPGANVLT
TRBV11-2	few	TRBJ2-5	ASSVKSAGWETQY
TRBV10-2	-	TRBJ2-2	ASRPYGQDQYANTGELF
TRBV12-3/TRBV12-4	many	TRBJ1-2	ASNWRGGYGYT
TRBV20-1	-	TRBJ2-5	SARDYSGLAGRETQY
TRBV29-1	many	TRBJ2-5	SVEPGQDPQTQY
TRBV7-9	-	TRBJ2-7	ASSVSGGDISYEQY
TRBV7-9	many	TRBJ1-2	ASSLELGHGYT
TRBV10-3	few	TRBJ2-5	AIGQGDSETQY
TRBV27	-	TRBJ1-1	ASSSGQDEAF
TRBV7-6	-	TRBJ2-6	ASSRARGSGANVLT
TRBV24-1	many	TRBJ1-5	ATSEEGQPQH
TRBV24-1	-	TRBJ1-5	ATSARTGWNQPQH
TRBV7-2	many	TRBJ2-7	ASSRQGAGEQY
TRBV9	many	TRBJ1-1	ASSAGGFTEAF
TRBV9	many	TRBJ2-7	ASSVASGPYEQY
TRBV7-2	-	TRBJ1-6	ASSVGQGFYNSPLH
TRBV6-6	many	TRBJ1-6	ASSYDSGNSPLH
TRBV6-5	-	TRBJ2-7	ASRGTEGPYEQY
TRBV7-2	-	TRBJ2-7	AGAGGPPYEQY
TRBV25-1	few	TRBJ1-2	ASSRGYLGYT
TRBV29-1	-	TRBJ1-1	SVVGQNTEAF
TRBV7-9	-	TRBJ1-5	ASSSGVGVGNQPQH
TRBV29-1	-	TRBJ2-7	SASSQGLADSYEQY